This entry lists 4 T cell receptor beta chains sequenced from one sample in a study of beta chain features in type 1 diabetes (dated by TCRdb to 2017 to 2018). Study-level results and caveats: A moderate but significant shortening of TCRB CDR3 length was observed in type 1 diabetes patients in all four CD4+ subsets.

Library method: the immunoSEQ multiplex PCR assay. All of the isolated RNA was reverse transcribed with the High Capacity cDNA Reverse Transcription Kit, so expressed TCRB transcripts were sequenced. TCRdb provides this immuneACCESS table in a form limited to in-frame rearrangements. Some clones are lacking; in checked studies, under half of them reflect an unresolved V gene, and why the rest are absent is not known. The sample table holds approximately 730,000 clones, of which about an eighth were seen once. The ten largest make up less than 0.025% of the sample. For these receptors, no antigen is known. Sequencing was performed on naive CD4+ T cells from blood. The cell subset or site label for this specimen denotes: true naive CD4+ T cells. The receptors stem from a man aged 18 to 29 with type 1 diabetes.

CDR3 sequence: CASSPQVTDTQYF. The CDR3 coding sequence is TGCGCCAGCAGCCCACAGGTCACAGATACGCAGTATTTT. The chain couples TRBV5-1 to TRBJ2-3, with D maybe TRBD1 (5 bases). CDR1 is SGHRS, CDR2 YFSETQ, per germline. Trimming cost V 4 bases and J 2 bases, with 8 bases left between them. The CDR3 totals 13 residues.

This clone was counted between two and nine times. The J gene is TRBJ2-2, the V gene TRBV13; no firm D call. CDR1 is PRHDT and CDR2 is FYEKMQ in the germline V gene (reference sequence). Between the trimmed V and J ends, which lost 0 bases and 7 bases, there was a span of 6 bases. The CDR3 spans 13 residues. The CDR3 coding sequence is TGTGCCAGCAGCTTAGGCCGGAACGGGGAGCTGTTTTTT. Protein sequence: CASSLGRNGELFF. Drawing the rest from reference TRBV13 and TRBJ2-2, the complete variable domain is AAGVIQSPRHLIKEKRETATLKCYPIPRHDTVYWYQQGPGQDPQFLISFYEKMQSDKGSIPDRFSAQQFSDYHSELNMSSLELGDSALYFCASSLGRNGELFFGEGSRLTVL.

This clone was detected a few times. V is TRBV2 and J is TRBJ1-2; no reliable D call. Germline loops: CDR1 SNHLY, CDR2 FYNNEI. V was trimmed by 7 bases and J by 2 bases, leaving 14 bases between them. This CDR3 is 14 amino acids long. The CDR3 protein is CASMGWPVNYGYTF. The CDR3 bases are TGTGCCAGCATGGGTTGGCCGGTAAACTATGGCTACACCTTC.

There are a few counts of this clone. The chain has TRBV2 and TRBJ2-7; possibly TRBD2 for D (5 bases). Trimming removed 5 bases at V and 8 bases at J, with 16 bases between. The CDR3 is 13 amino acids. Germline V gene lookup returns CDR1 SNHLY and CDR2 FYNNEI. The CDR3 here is CASSIDGMAQQYF. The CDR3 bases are TGTGCCAGCAGTATCGACGGGATGGCTCAGCAGTACTTC.